Listed below are T cell receptor beta chains from one sample, sequenced in a study of OX40 agonist ivuxolimab in advanced cancers. Clones were read by immunoSEQ multiplex PCR, and TCRdb kept only the in-frame ones, dropping some. The profile shows some 42,000 clones, around 84% of them singletons. This sample comprised CD4+ or CD8+ T cells sorted from blood, obtained in a trial of the OX40 agonist ivuxolimab. The source of these receptors is an adult with an advanced solid tumor such as melanoma, head and neck, liver or kidney cancer. CDR3s include the opening cysteine and the closing phenylalanine or tryptophan. D genes are given only for firm matches. For some rows the clone size is stated as once, few or many, or as a class when expanded; others skip it.

v_call	j_call	clone_size	d_call	cdr3_nt	cdr3_aa
TRBV6-5	TRBJ1-1	-	-	TGTGCCAGCAGTCCCCCCACAGGAACCACTGAAGCTTTCTTT	CASSPPTGTTEAFF
TRBV10-3	TRBJ1-3	-	TRBD1	TGTGCCATCACCCCGGGACAGTCCTCTGGAAACACCATATATTTT	CAITPGQSSGNTIYF
TRBV7-8	TRBJ2-3	-	-	TGTGCCAGCAGCAAATGGGGGGAGTACACAGATACGCAGTATTTT	CASSKWGEYTDTQYF
TRBV19	TRBJ1-2	once	TRBD1	TGTGCCAGTAGTATAGTGGCTGGACAGGGCGTCGGCTACACCTTC	CASSIVAGQGVGYTF
TRBV27	TRBJ1-6	-	-	TGTGCCAGCAGTTTATTCGCCCCGACAGACCTCTCCTATAATTCACCCCTCCACTTT	CASSLFAPTDLSYNSPLHF
TRBV9	TRBJ1-5	few	TRBD1	TGTGCCAGCAGCCGGGACAGTTTATATCAGCCCCAGCATTTT	CASSRDSLYQPQHF
TRBV29-1	TRBJ2-1	-	TRBD1	TGCAGCGTTGTCCTTGGACAGGGTGGTGAGCAGTTCTTC	CSVVLGQGGEQFF
TRBV9	TRBJ1-1	-	-	TGTGCCAGCAGCCCCCGCAGGGCAGGCACTGAAGCTTTCTTT	CASSPRRAGTEAFF
TRBV5-6	TRBJ1-2	-	-	TGTGCCAGCAGCTATACAGGGACCTATGGCTACACCTTC	CASSYTGTYGYTF
TRBV5-1	TRBJ1-1	once	-	TGCGCCAGCAGCTTAGGTATGAACACTGAAGCTTTCTTT	CASSLGMNTEAFF
TRBV2	TRBJ2-1	-	-	TGTGCCAGCAGTGAACACGGCGGGACCTACAATGAGCAGTTCTTC	CASSEHGGTYNEQFF
TRBV4-1	TRBJ1-1	few	-	TGCGCCAGCAGCCAAGCGAACACTGAAGCTTTCTTT	CASSQANTEAFF
TRBV11-2	TRBJ1-5	-	-	TGTGCCAGCAGCAGCGGGGCGCGGGATCAGCCCCAGCATTTT	CASSSGARDQPQHF
TRBV18	TRBJ2-2	-	-	TGTGCCAGCTCAGGGACTTCAGCAACGAACACCGGGGAGCTGTTTTTT	CASSGTSATNTGELFF
TRBV7-8	TRBJ1-1	-	-	TGTGCCAGCAGCTTACCCCACGAAGCTTTCTTT	CASSLPHEAFF
TRBV7-9	TRBJ1-4	-	TRBD1	TGTGCCAGCAGCCCCCAAAGCGACAGGGCGGGCGAAAAACTGTTTTTT	CASSPQSDRAGEKLFF
TRBV27	TRBJ1-5	-	-	TGTGCCAGCAGTCCCCTCTCGACAGGTAGCAATCAGCCCCAGCATTTT	CASSPLSTGSNQPQHF
TRBV4-3	TRBJ2-1	-	-	TGCGCCAGCAGCCAAGATCTTAGTTCTTACAATGAGCAGTTCTTC	CASSQDLSSYNEQFF
TRBV2	TRBJ1-5	-	-	TGTGCCAGCAGGGATACAAGAGATAGCAATCAGCCCCAGCATTTT	CASRDTRDSNQPQHF
TRBV27	TRBJ1-5	once	-	TGTGCCAGCAGTTTATCGGGAGAGGGCTCTCAGCCCCAGCATTTT	CASSLSGEGSQPQHF
TRBV7-9	TRBJ1-4	-	-	TGTGCCAGCAGCTTTATCGAGGGATTCACTAATGAAAAACTGTTTTTT	CASSFIEGFTNEKLFF
TRBV5-4	TRBJ2-2	few	-	TGTGCCAGCCGTTACAGAGACCCCACCGGGGAGCTGTTTTTT	CASRYRDPTGELFF
TRBV30	TRBJ1-4	few	-	TGTGCCTGGGACCCAGGGACGGTTTCGACTAATGAAAAACTGTTTTTT	CAWDPGTVSTNEKLFF
TRBV2	TRBJ2-5	once	TRBD2	TGTGCCAGCAGTGACGGACTAGCGACACAAGAGACCCAGTACTTC	CASSDGLATQETQYF
TRBV10-2	TRBJ1-3	-	-	TGCGCCAGCCGGGGTCTGGGAGGAAACACCATATATTTT	CASRGLGGNTIYF
TRBV4-3	TRBJ1-4	-	-	TGCGCCAGCAGCCAAGGTTTGGGAGGGGCGATGTTTTTT	CASSQGLGGAMFF
TRBV6-5	TRBJ1-2	-	-	TGTGCCAGCAGTGAACTGGGGACCTATGGCTACACCTTC	CASSELGTYGYTF
TRBV6-5	TRBJ1-5	-	-	TGTGCCAGCAGTTACCGGGAAGGAGGCAATCAGCCCCAGCATTTT	CASSYREGGNQPQHF
TRBV19	TRBJ1-6	-	-	TGTGCCAGTAGTATGGGGGAGGACTATAATTCACCCCTCCACTTT	CASSMGEDYNSPLHF
TRBV16	TRBJ1-2	-	-	TGTGCCAGCAGCCAAGACAGTTCTAACTATGGCTACACCTTC	CASSQDSSNYGYTF
TRBV4-1	TRBJ1-1	few	-	TGCGCCAGCAGCCAAGGGCCTAGTGATGAAGCTTTCTTT	CASSQGPSDEAFF
TRBV29-1	TRBJ2-5	-	TRBD1	TGCAGCGTTGCGGGACAGAAAGAGACCCAGTACTTC	CSVAGQKETQYF
TRBV27	TRBJ2-5	large	-	TGTGCCAGCAGTTCGGGAGTTGAGACCCAGTACTTC	CASSSGVETQYF
TRBV27	TRBJ2-6	-	-	TGTGCCAGCAGTTTATTCATCGGTGGGGCCAACGTCCTGACTTTC	CASSLFIGGANVLTF
TRBV2	TRBJ2-2	-	TRBD1	TGTGCCAGCAGTGAACCCCGACAGGGCGGCGGCACCGGGGAGCTGTTTTTT	CASSEPRQGGGTGELFF
TRBV5-1	TRBJ2-2	-	-	TGCGCCAGCAGCTTGGCCGAGACAGGTTTTGACACCGGGGAGCTGTTTTTT	CASSLAETGFDTGELFF
TRBV19	TRBJ1-1	-	-	TGTGCCAGTAGTATCTCGGCTTTTAACGTGGAGGGCCAATTCTTT	CASSISAFNVEGQFF
TRBV5-1	TRBJ2-1	once	TRBD2	TGCGCCAGCAGCTTGGGCCTAGCGGTGCATGAGCAGTTCTTC	CASSLGLAVHEQFF
TRBV6-5	TRBJ1-2	-	-	TGTGCCAGCAGTTACAGGGTTGCGAGCTTGTATGGCTACACCTTC	CASSYRVASLYGYTF
TRBV4-1	TRBJ2-3	-	TRBD1	TGCGCCAGCAGCCGGGCAGGGGGCTCAGATACGCAGTATTTT	CASSRAGGSDTQYF
TRBV7-2	TRBJ1-1	-	-	TGTGCCAGCAGCTTAGGGGACACCATCCCGGACACTGAAGCTTTCTTT	CASSLGDTIPDTEAFF
TRBV4-1	TRBJ2-6	-	TRBD1	TGCGCCAGCAGCCCGGGACAGGGGGCGTCCGTCCTGACTTTC	CASSPGQGASVLTF
TRBV10-2	TRBJ2-7	-	TRBD1	TGCGCCAGCAGTGCGGACAGGGCTGACCTTTACGAGCAGTACTTC	CASSADRADLYEQYF
TRBV21-1	TRBJ1-6	-	-	TGTGCCAGCCGCCACGCAACACGGAACCCGGTGCGGTCACCCCTCCACTTT	CASRHATRNPVRSPLHF
TRBV4-3	TRBJ1-2	-	-	TGCGCCAGCAGCCAAGATAAGGGCTGGGGCTACACCTTC	CASSQDKGWGYTF
TRBV6-5	TRBJ2-2	-	-	TGTGCCAGCAGCCCAACTAGCAGCTTCTTCGGGCTGTTTTTT	CASSPTSSFFGLFF
TRBV7-2	TRBJ2-3	-	-	TGTGCCAGCAGCTGGTGGACGTCGGGGGGCCGAGGAGATACGCAGTATTTT	CASSWWTSGGRGDTQYF
TRBV21-1	TRBJ2-1	few	-	TGTGCCAGCAGTCCGGGCCCCGGACAGGAAAAGAGCGGGGGTTCCTACAATGAGCAGTTCTTC	CASSPGPGQEKSGGSYNEQFF
TRBV5-1	TRBJ2-2	-	-	TGCGCCAGCAGCTTGGAATCGCCGGCTGCCGGGGAGCTGTTTTTT	CASSLESPAAGELFF
TRBV21-1	TRBJ1-1	-	-	TGTGCCAGCAGCAAAGCATTTAATTGGGCTGAAGCTTTCTTT	CASSKAFNWAEAFF
TRBV7-6	TRBJ2-7	-	TRBD1	TGTGCCAGCAGCCCTGGGACAGGGTCGGACGAGCAGTACTTC	CASSPGTGSDEQYF
TRBV11-2	TRBJ1-3	-	-	TGTGCCAGCAGCTTAGTAAGACATACTAACCCTCTCTCTGGAAACACCATATATTTT	CASSLVRHTNPLSGNTIYF
TRBV6-5	TRBJ1-2	many	-	TGTGCCAGCAGTTACGCGGTTTCGGGGTTTTCCTATGGCTACACCTTC	CASSYAVSGFSYGYTF
TRBV14	TRBJ2-1	-	-	TGTGCCAGCAGCCAGGGAGGAGGTGAGCAGTTCTTC	CASSQGGGEQFF
TRBV10-3	TRBJ1-2	-	-	TGTGCCATCAGTGATGGATGGGGGGGGGCTAGGGCTACTAACTATGGCTACACCTTC	CAISDGWGGARATNYGYTF